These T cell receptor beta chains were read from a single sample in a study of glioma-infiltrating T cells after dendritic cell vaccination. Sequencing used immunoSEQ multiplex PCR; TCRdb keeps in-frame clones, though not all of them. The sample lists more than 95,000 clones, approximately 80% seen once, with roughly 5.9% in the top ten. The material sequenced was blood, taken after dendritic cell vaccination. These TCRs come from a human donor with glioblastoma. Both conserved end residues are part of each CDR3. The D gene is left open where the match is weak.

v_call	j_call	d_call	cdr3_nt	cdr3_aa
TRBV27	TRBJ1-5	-	TGTGCCAGCAGCCGGGGGGGAGGAGTTAGCAATCAGCCCCAGCATTTT	CASSRGGGVSNQPQHF
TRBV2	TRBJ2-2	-	TGTGCCAGCGCCTCGACTGACAGCTACACCGGGGAGCTGTTTTTT	CASASTDSYTGELFF
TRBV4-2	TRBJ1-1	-	TGTGCCAGCAGCGGCCTAGGCGGGAGGAACACTGAAGCTTTCTTT	CASSGLGGRNTEAFF
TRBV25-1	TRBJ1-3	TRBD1	TGTGCCAGCAGTGCAGGGGGGATTTCTGGAAACACCATATATTTT	CASSAGGISGNTIYF
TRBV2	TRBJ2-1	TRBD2	TGTGCCAGCAGGAGGACTAGCGGGGGCCGCAATGAGCAGTTCTTC	CASRRTSGGRNEQFF
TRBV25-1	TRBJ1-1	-	TGTGCCAGCAGTGAGCAGGGTTCGCGGACTGAAGCTTTCTTT	CASSEQGSRTEAFF
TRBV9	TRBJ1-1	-	TGTGCCAGCAGCGTAGCTAGGGGGATGAACACTGAAGCTTTCTTT	CASSVARGMNTEAFF
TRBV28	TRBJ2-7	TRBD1	TGTGCCAGCAGTTTAGGGGGACAGTTCGAGCAGTACTTC	CASSLGGQFEQYF
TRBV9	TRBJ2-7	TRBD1	TGTGCCAGCAGCGTGGGACAGTTCGGGTACGAGCAGTACTTC	CASSVGQFGYEQYF
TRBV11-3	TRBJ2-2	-	TGTGCCAGCAGCTTAGTGCGAACCGGGGAGCTGTTTTTT	CASSLVRTGELFF
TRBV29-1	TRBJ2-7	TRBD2	TGCAGCGCCTCGACTAGCGGGAAGGTCAACGAGCAGTACTTC	CSASTSGKVNEQYF
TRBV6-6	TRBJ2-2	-	TGTGCCAGCAAGGGGTTCACCGGGGAGCTGTTTTTT	CASKGFTGELFF
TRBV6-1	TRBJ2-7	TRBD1	TGTGCCAGCAGTGGGGACAGGGGCCATGACTACGAGCAGTACTTC	CASSGDRGHDYEQYF